The clone carrying this TCR beta chain was recorded only once. Its antigen is not known. The sample originates from a study of blood T cells in healthy people across ages. Study results and limitations: Fewer expanded clones and more diversity marked long-lived versus aged donors. Older age went with lower TCR beta diversity per million T cells, in a roughly linear way.

The CDR3 is 15 residues long. Germline V CDR1 and CDR2: MDHEN, SYDVKM. Sample-barcoded 5' priming and a J-beta primer mix drove a second PCR of about 7 to 11 cycles. Each cDNA molecule, via a template-switch adaptor with 12 random nucleotides, was tagged. MiXCR, applied by TCRdb to the 5' RACE reads, yields one record per CDR3 protein. Among around 1.5 million distinct CDR3 sequences listed, roughly 60% were seen once. The sequenced sample was blood. The clonotype comes from a man between 18 and 35 years old in good health. This chain uses TRBV28 with TRBJ2-5, with D uncertain. The J call is uncertain, as TRBJ2-7 better fits the DNA end. This chain's CDR3 is CASSLGAVSAYEQYF. Written as DNA, the CDR3 is TGTGCCAGCAGTTTAGGCGCAGTTAGTGCCTACGAGCAGTACTTC.